The 27 T cell receptor beta chains below were found in one sample sequenced in a study of blood T cells in healthy people across ages (dated by TCRdb to between 2014 and 2017). Libraries were made using 5' RACE. This sample was sequenced with an Illumina HiSeq 2500. A second PCR of about 7 to 12 cycles was performed with a sample-barcoded 5' primer and a J-beta primer mix. In TCRdb, the public reads were trimmed at Q25 with fastp and aligned with MiXCR, with productive beta chains retained. Entries that share a CDR3 protein sequence are merged under the most common genes and DNA. The sample records around 1.5 million distinct CDR3 sequences, approximately 59% of which are singletons. Clones ranked in the top ten supply roughly 7% of the sample. Sample: blood. The source of these receptors is a man in his late teens or twenties in good health.

This clonotype was picked up a small number of times. This chain uses TRBV12-3 or TRBV12-4 with TRBJ2-7; 8 bases agree with TRBD1. V was pared by 6 bases and J by 4 bases, with 11 bases of the junction left unmatched. This CDR3 has 15 residues. As DNA, the CDR3 is TGTGCCAGCAGGCCTACAGGGGGTGACTATTACGAGCAGTACTTC. Translating it yields CASRPTGGDYYEQYF.

The gene calls are TRBV27 and TRBJ1-4; D gene uncertain. The V and J ends lost 5 bases and 7 bases respectively, with 17 bases between them. Per the germline V gene, CDR1 is MNHEY and CDR2 is SMNVEV (reference sequence). The CDR3 length is 15 residues. The CDR3 region has the DNA TGTGCCAGCAGTAGTCGGTGGGAGGTGCTTGAAAAACTGTTTTTT. Protein product: CASSSRWEVLEKLFF.

The genes are TRBV3-1 and TRBJ2-1; D call uncertain. V was shortened by 0 bases and J by 11 bases, with 8 bases between the two germline ends. The CDR3 loop spans 12 amino acids. Germline CDR1 and CDR2: LGHDT and YNNKEL (reference sequence). Written as DNA, the CDR3 is TGTGCCAGCAGCCAAGATGAGATTAAGCAGTTCTTC. Translation: CASSQDEIKQFF.

The rearrangement uses TRBV4-3 and TRBJ1-6; 7 bases align to TRBD1. Germline V lookup: CDR1 LGHNA, CDR2 YSLEER. The length of the CDR3 is 14 residues. With V trimmed by 4 bases and J by 13 bases, 10 bases remained unmatched. The CDR3 nucleotides read TGCGCCAGCAGCCCGGCACAGGGGATGGACCCCCTCCACTTT. Its protein is CASSPAQGMDPLHF.

This chain uses TRBV20-1 with TRBJ1-6; the D gene is possibly TRBD1 (6 bases). CDR1 is DFQATT, CDR2 SNEGSKA, per germline (reference sequence). The CDR3 is 14 residues long. V lost 4 bases and J lost 8, with 15 bases in between. The CDR3 sequence: CSANPGVVDSPLHF. CDR3 in DNA: TGCAGTGCTAACCCAGGGGTGGTCGATTCACCCCTCCACTTT.

V is TRBV7-9 and J is TRBJ2-5; 9 nucleotides line up with TRBD2. V was clipped by 2 bases and J by 4 bases; unmatched bases: 5. The CDR3 runs to 15 residues. Germline values: CDR1 SEHNR, CDR2 FQNEAQ (reference sequence). CDR3 protein: CASSLPSGVRETQYF. Written as DNA, the CDR3 is TGTGCCAGCAGCTTACCTAGCGGGGTCCGAGAGACCCAGTACTTC. The whole variable domain, filled in from reference TRBV7-9 and TRBJ2-5, reads DTGVSQNPRHKITKRGQNVTFRCDPISEHNRLYWYRQTLGQGPEFLTYFQNEAQLEKSRLLSDRFSAERPKGSFSTLEIQRTEQGDSAMYLCASSLPSGVRETQYFGPGTRLLVL.

The rearrangement links TRBV10-2 to TRBJ2-7; D uncertain. Gene TRBJ2-5 matches the end of the DNA better, so the J call may be wrong. Per germline, CDR1 WSHSY and CDR2 SAAADI. This CDR3 contains 17 residues. The DNA of the CDR3 is TGCGCCAGCAGTGAGTCGACTGTGGGCCTAGTAGGAGAGACCCAGTACTTC. It yields the protein CASSESTVGLVGETQYF.

The chain carries TRBV27 and TRBJ2-3; maybe TRBD1 (6 bases). Germline values: CDR1 MNHEY, CDR2 SMNVEV (reference sequence). V lost 6 bases to trimming and J lost 2 bases, with 15 bases between them. CDR3 size: 15 residues. CDR3 coding DNA: TGTGCCAGCAGAAAGTCAGGGGACGCCACAGATACGCAGTATTTT. It is translated as CASRKSGDATDTQYF.

The rearrangement uses TRBV2 and TRBJ1-2; no firm D call. Germline V gene data show CDR1 as SNHLY and CDR2 as FYNNEI. This CDR3 comprises 15 residues. Trimming pared 0 bases from V and 8 bases from J, leaving 16 bases between. The CDR3 bases are TGTGCCAGCAGTGAAGCTCGTACGTTAGGCCGAGGCTACACCTTC. This codes for CASSEARTLGRGYTF.

The chain carries TRBV3-1 and TRBJ2-3; perhaps TRBD1 as D (6 bases). Trimming shortened V by 7 bases and J by 0 bases, and 8 bases separated the two germline ends. Germline V CDR1 and CDR2: LGHDT, YNNKEL (reference sequence). The CDR3 is 13 amino acids. CDR3 sequence: CASKDSSTDTQYF. The CDR3, as DNA: TGTGCCAGCAAGGACAGTAGCACAGATACGCAGTATTTT.

This chain uses TRBV20-1 with TRBJ2-1, with 8 positions matching TRBD1. V dropped 6 bases and J dropped 5; count of bases not matched to a gene: 12. CDR3 length: 15 amino acids. The germline gives CDR1 DFQATT, CDR2 SNEGSKA (reference sequence). The CDR3 region has the DNA TGCAGTGCCACGACAGGGGTTGGTCTTAACAATGAGCAGTTCTTC. As protein: CSATTGVGLNNEQFF.

The V gene is TRBV6-5, the J gene TRBJ1-6, with D unresolved. CDR3 length: 16 amino acids. The germline V gene has CDR1 MNHEY and CDR2 SVGAGI. The V gene lost 0 bases and the J gene lost 14 bases, with 20 bases spanning the gap. DNA of the CDR3: TGTGCCAGCAGTTACTCCGGGCAGGTTAAGTCAGAAGCCCTCCACTTT. Translation: CASSYSGQVKSEALHF.

This chain joins TRBV28 and TRBJ2-7; a possible D gene is TRBD1 (6 bases). The J call could be wrong; TRBJ2-5 is a better fit for the DNA end. The CDR3 totals 14 residues. CDR1 MDHEN and CDR2 SYDVKM come from the germline V gene. The CDR3 here is CASSPQQGIETQYF. The CDR3, as DNA: TGTGCCAGCAGTCCGCAACAGGGTATAGAGACCCAGTACTTC.

This clonotype was counted a few times. The gene calls are TRBV20-1 and TRBJ2-5, with a possible D match to TRBD2 (5 bases). CDR3 length: 13 amino acids. V lost 5 bases and J 7 bases, leaving 17 bases between the germline ends. Germline assignment: CDR1 DFQATT and CDR2 SNEGSKA (reference sequence). The CDR3 reads CSAGPLRGLTQYF. The CDR3 nucleotides are TGCAGTGCTGGACCACTACGAGGGCTGACCCAGTACTTC.

This clonotype was observed a few times. The chain is built from TRBV7-9 and TRBJ2-7, with D possibly being TRBD1 or TRBD2 (6 bases each). The germline V gene has CDR1 SEHNR and CDR2 FQNEAQ (reference sequence). The CDR3 sequence is 15 residues long. The V gene lost 5 bases and the J gene lost 0 bases, with 14 bases spanning the gap. CDR3 sequence: CASSKTRGDSYEQYF. The DNA for the CDR3 is TGTGCCAGCAGCAAGACTAGGGGGGACTCCTACGAGCAGTACTTC.

The chain carries TRBV7-9 and TRBJ2-7, with 7 nucleotides matching TRBD1. V was clipped by 11 bases and J by 3 bases; unmatched bases: 10. The CDR3 contains 13 residues. Looked up from germline, CDR1 is SEHNR and CDR2 is FQNEAQ (reference sequence). DNA for the CDR3: TGTGCCTTTACCGGACAGGAATTCTACGAGCAGTACTTC. Translating gives CAFTGQEFYEQYF.

The chain combines TRBV28 with TRBJ2-7; TRBD1 aligns across 9 bases. CDR3 length: 13 residues. The germline gives CDR1 MDHEN, CDR2 SYDVKM. V was clipped by 11 bases and J by 0 bases; unmatched bases: 5. CDR3 nucleotide sequence: TGTGCCCTAACGGGACAGGGCTCCTACGAGCAGTACTTC. Amino acid sequence: CALTGQGSYEQYF.

This clonotype was detected only a few times. The rearrangement joins TRBV9 to TRBJ2-1, with TRBD2 matching over 8 bases. The CDR3 extends over 13 amino acids. Germline V CDR1 and CDR2: SGDLS, YYNGEE. The ends lost 1 base at V and 8 bases at J; junction bases unmatched: 2. CDR3 nucleotides: TGTGCCAGCAGCGTAACGGGGGGGGATGAGCAGTTCTTC. Encoded protein: CASSVTGGDEQFF. Full variable domain (remainder filled in from reference TRBV9 and TRBJ2-1): DSGVTQTPKHLITATGQRVTLRCSPRSGDLSVYWYQQSLDQGLQFLIQYYNGEERAKGNILERFSAQQFPDLHSELNLSSLELGDSALYFCASSVTGGDEQFFGPGTRLTVL.

On this clonotype itself: A read error may produce the germline difference seen at one junction end. The chain joins TRBV29-1 to TRBJ2-7; possibly TRBD1 for D (5 bases). The CDR3 length is 14 residues. CDR1 and CDR2 from the germline V gene are SQVTM and ANQGSEA. CDR3 in amino acids: CIVELDKGYYEQYF. The CDR3 nucleotides are TGCATCGTTGAATTGGACAAAGGTTACTACGAGCAGTACTTC.

CDR3 DNA: TGTGCCAGCAGCAACCCAACCCGGGTCTTCAATGAGCAGTTCTTC. This codes for CASSNPTRVFNEQFF. This chain connects TRBV7-8 to TRBJ2-1; D gene unclear. Trimming took off 5 bases at V and 6 bases at J, with 17 bases between the two ends. Looked up from germline, CDR1 is SGHVS and CDR2 is FQNEAQ. The CDR3 runs to 15 residues.

The chain is built from TRBV29-1 and TRBJ1-2; the D gene is possibly TRBD1 (6 bases). Trimming left V 4 bases short and J 4 bases short, with 13 bases between. The CDR3 extends over 13 amino acids. Germline values: CDR1 SQVTM, CDR2 ANQGSEA. DNA of the CDR3: TGCAGCGTTGTTTCGGACAGCATCTATGGCTACACCTTC. This translates into CSVVSDSIYGYTF.

The DNA of the CDR3 is TGTGCCAGCAGCTCCCTTAATTCACCCCTCCACTTT. Protein product: CASSSLNSPLHF. V is TRBV11-2 and J is TRBJ1-6; D ambiguous. This CDR3 contains 12 residues. Germline loops: CDR1 SGHAT, CDR2 FQNNGV. Between the trimmed V and J ends, which lost 4 bases and 6 bases, there was a span of 4 bases.

The chain employs TRBV2 and TRBJ2-7; D possibly uses TRBD1 or TRBD2 (5 bases each). The CDR3 loop spans 11 amino acids. Looked up from germline, CDR1 is SNHLY and CDR2 is FYNNEI. V was shortened by 8 bases and J by 3 bases, with 8 bases between the two germline ends. The chain's CDR3 is CASGGYYEQYF. Here the CDR3 DNA reads TGTGCCAGCGGGGGTTACTACGAGCAGTACTTC.

The V call is TRBV4-1, the J call TRBJ2-7; no reliable D call. The CDR3 has 14 residues. Trimming pared 0 bases from V and 1 base from J, leaving 7 bases between. In germline, CDR1 is MGHRA, CDR2 YSYEKL. This chain's CDR3 is CASSQDARSYEQYF. The CDR3 coding sequence is TGCGCCAGCAGCCAAGATGCCCGTTCCTACGAGCAGTACTTC.

This clonotype was observed a few times. The chain recombines TRBV2 with TRBJ2-7, with D possibly called TRBD1 or TRBD2 (5 bases each). The CDR3 sequence is 11 residues long. Germline V CDR1 and CDR2: SNHLY, FYNNEI. Trimming took 3 bases from V and 6 from J, leaving 6 bases between them. In nucleotides, the CDR3 is TGTGCCAGCAGTGACGGGGCCGAGCAGTACTTC. Protein: CASSDGAEQYF.

In its sample, this clonotype was seen a few times. The chain uses TRBV4-1 and TRBJ1-2; unclear D gene. The CDR3 covers 17 residues. The germline V gene has CDR1 MGHRA and CDR2 YSYEKL. V lost 0 bases, J lost 3 bases, and 17 bases lay in between. CDR3 sequence reads: CASSQDYWAARYYGYTF. The CDR3 DNA reads as TGCGCCAGCAGCCAAGATTATTGGGCAGCGCGGTACTATGGCTACACCTTC.

V is TRBV9 and J is TRBJ1-2; D gene ambiguous. The CDR3 has 15 amino acids. Germline loops: CDR1 SGDLS, CDR2 YYNGEE. V was pared by 0 bases and J by 6 bases, with 15 bases between. The DNA for the CDR3 is TGTGCCAGCAGCGTAGTGGCAGGCGGGGAAGATGGCTACACCTTC. It is translated as CASSVVAGGEDGYTF.